Sequencing of this T cell receptor beta chain was carried out in a study of T cells in Graves' hyperthyroidism and ophthalmopathy. General study findings and limits: A model using 13 V-J features told ophthalmopathy apart from stable hyperthyroidism.

Subjects aged 18 to 65 presented with newly diagnosed hyperthyroidism of less than 2 months' duration. On this clonotype: Its antigen is currently unknown. The junction departs from the called germline gene at one end, perhaps through a read error.

Amplified regions were TCR beta CDR3 sequences from RNA transcripts. The HTBI set primed first-round TCR CDR3 RT-PCR. MiXCR was run by TCRdb on the multiplex PCR reads, yielding one entry per CDR3 protein. The sample comprises a few hundred thousand distinct CDR3 sequences, 15% to 18% of which are singletons, and around 7.5% rests with the top ten. In germline, CDR1 is DFQATT, CDR2 SNEGSKA (reference sequence). CDR3 length: 16 residues. The TCR originated in a woman aged 25 to 45 with Graves' hyperthyroidism. Material: blood. J is TRBJ2-6 and V is TRBV20-1; a possible D gene is TRBD1 (5 bases). The CDR3 protein is CSAIGPLSSGANVPTF. CDR3 in DNA: TGCAGTGCTATCGGCCCACTAAGCTCTGGGGCCAACGTCCCGACTTTC.